This T cell receptor (beta chain) was captured in a study of T cell responses to AZD1222 COVID-19 vaccine (dated by TCRdb to 2020 to 2023). Some background on the complete study: A total of over 230 trial participants underwent TCR sequencing, of whom about 210 had received two doses of AZD1222 and about 26 had received two doses of the MenACWY control vaccine. Trial participants were enrolled by age into 18-55, 56-69 and 70-plus year subgroups, with roughly 160, 29 and 62 TCR-sequenced participants respectively.

A note on this clone: Its antigen is unknown. Base qualities are missing; no much larger clone stands one base away.

The CDR3 regions of human TCRbeta chains were subjected to immunosequencing. The original methods were these. Repertoire TCRs were checked for matches against a reference library of SARS-CoV-2-specific TCRs that had been generated using the MIRA antigen-specificity platform. Breadth was defined as the fraction of unique TCRs that were SARS-CoV-2-associated, and depth was defined as the fraction of total T cells that were SARS-CoV-2-associated. Using the MIRA data, each spike-specific TCR was assigned both to the spike region to which the TCR was reactive and to a CD4 or CD8 class. Log10-transformed breadth and depth values were compared by one-way ANOVA with Sidak's multiple comparisons tests. This immuneACCESS table, as held by TCRdb, lists in-frame sequences with V and J called but not all clones. Of the missing ones, under half trace to an unresolved V gene in checked studies; the others have no known cause. The V and J calls and clone size were taken over from that table, and D and trimming were inferred from the DNA. The sample yields some 150,000 clones; about 91% were counted once. Of the sample, 3% to 4% is held by the ten largest clones.

Summary of the overall study and its limitations: The 56-69-year group was small, and its depth increase did not reach significance, likely because of low power. Conclusions about previously exposed vaccinees are limited, since just five or six AZD1222 recipients were seropositive for SARS-CoV-2 at baseline. The vaccine-associated CD4 TCRs covered the entire spike protein, and the dominant responses fell in regions 160-218 and 743-854. Spike-specific TCR breadth and depth rose significantly after two AZD1222 doses compared with day 0 and with MenACWY recipients. Nearly half of unique spike-specific TCRs reportedly recognized epitopes outside regions mutated in the B.1.351 and B.1.1.7 variants. Most participants were white British and females outnumbered males, and the authors suggested that clonal diversity may have been underestimated. Because no day 14 peak-response samples were available, the repertoires could be characterized only after the peak T cell response.

The CDR3, cysteine through phenylalanine, is 13 amino acids long. Left in the record is the CDR3 DNA by itself, 39 bases read in frame from the first base. At the junction V is shortened by 7 bases and J by 0 bases; bases outside the gene matches: 2. CDR1 SNHLY and CDR2 FYNNEI are derived from the germline V gene. The sample's time point label, in plain terms: baseline before first vaccination. The treatment or condition label, as the study defines it: meningococcal conjugate vaccine given as trial control. Vaccinee samples were obtained from the UK trials COV001 and COV002, which included a single-blind randomized controlled phase 2/3 trial of AZD1222 (ChAdOx1 nCoV-19) in healthy adults. Trial participant PBMC samples were collected at day 0 and day 28 after the second dose for TCRbeta chain sequencing.

The V and J genes are TRBV2 and TRBJ2-5; the central 7 bases match TRBD1. This TCR came from an adult in good health. The sequencing used peripheral blood, collected on day 0 of MenACWY control vaccination. The DNA sequence is TGTGCCAGCAACAGGGGAAACCAAGAGACCCAGTACTTC. The encoded protein is CASNRGNQETQYF. The full variable domain, completed from the reference TRBV2 and TRBJ2-5 proteins outside the CDR3, reads EPEVTQTPSHQVTQMGQEVILRCVPISNHLYFYWYRQILGQKVEFLVSFYNNEISEKSEIFDDQFSVERPDGSNFTLKIRSTKLEDSAMYFCASNRGNQETQYFGPGTRLLVL.